The rows below give T cell receptor beta chains drawn from one sample of a study of blood T cell repertoires in COVID-19. Produced via immunoSEQ multiplex PCR; TCRdb's table is partial and in-frame only. The sample records roughly 430,000 clones, 88% being singletons. The specimen was PBMCs or T cells enriched from blood (not recorded which). All receptors derive from a woman between 40 and 55 years old with acute COVID-19. Both conserved end residues are part of each CDR3. The D gene is left open where the match is weak. A row's size may be missing; if present it is once, few, many or a size class.

CASSGILTEAFF | TGTGCCAGCAGCGGGATCCTCACTGAAGCTTTCTTT | TRBV12-3/TRBV12-4 | 12 | - | TRBJ1-1 | -
CASDTSGANVLTF | TGTGCCAGTGACACTTCTGGGGCCAACGTCCTGACTTTC | TRBV7-9 | 13 | - | TRBJ2-6 | -
CAWSRGQGRNSPLHF | TGTGCCTGGAGCCGTGGACAGGGGAGGAATTCACCCCTCCACTTT | TRBV30 | 15 | - | TRBJ1-6 | TRBD1
CASSDPPYAEDRDTGELFF | TGTGCCAGCAGTGACCCCCCCTATGCCGAGGACAGAGACACCGGGGAGCTGTTTTTT | TRBV6-1 | 19 | - | TRBJ2-2 | -
CSVYRGSYGYTF | TGCAGCGTGTACAGGGGGAGCTATGGCTACACCTTC | TRBV29-1 | 12 | - | TRBJ1-2 | TRBD1
CASTGTGGSSPLHF | TGTGCCAGCACAGGGACAGGGGGTAGTTCACCCCTCCACTTT | TRBV27 | 14 | - | TRBJ1-6 | TRBD1
CAWTDWRGGLNSPLHF | TGTGCCTGGACCGACTGGCGAGGCGGGCTCAATTCACCCCTCCACTTT | TRBV30 | 16 | few | TRBJ1-6 | -
CASSDRGTDTQYF | TGTGCCAGCAGCGACCGGGGCACAGATACGCAGTATTTT | TRBV2 | 13 | - | TRBJ2-3 | -
CASSQAGTSGKETQYF | TGTGCCAGCAGCCAGGCCGGGACTAGCGGAAAAGAGACCCAGTACTTC | TRBV4-2 | 16 | once | TRBJ2-5 | TRBD2
CASSSGTGNHQPQHF | TGTGCCAGCAGCTCCGGGACAGGGAACCATCAGCCCCAGCATTTT | TRBV28 | 15 | few | TRBJ1-5 | TRBD1
CATSSQGEKLFF | TGTGCCACCAGCTCCCAGGGTGAAAAACTGTTTTTT | TRBV15 | 12 | - | TRBJ1-4 | -
CASSQDSQETQYF | TGTGCCAGCAGTCAGGACAGCCAAGAGACCCAGTACTTC | TRBV6-5 | 13 | - | TRBJ2-5 | -
CATSDLGDRPLNTEAFF | TGTGCCACCAGTGATTTAGGGGACAGACCTTTGAACACTGAAGCTTTCTTT | TRBV24-1 | 17 | - | TRBJ1-1 | TRBD1
CASSLATATNEKLFF | TGTGCCAGCAGCTTAGCAACAGCAACTAATGAAAAACTGTTTTTT | TRBV7-9 | 15 | - | TRBJ1-4 | -
CASSLQGNSNQPQHF | TGCGCCAGCAGCTTACAGGGGAACAGCAATCAGCCCCAGCATTTT | TRBV5-1 | 15 | - | TRBJ1-5 | TRBD1
CASRGHNSGNTIYF | TGTGCCAGCAGGGGACATAACTCTGGAAACACCATATATTTT | TRBV27 | 14 | - | TRBJ1-3 | -
CATSRGDGAAGQFF | TGTGCCACCAGCAGAGGGGATGGAGCGGCGGGGCAGTTCTTC | TRBV15 | 14 | - | TRBJ2-1 | -
CAGASGGAYEQYF | TGTGCCGGCGCAAGCGGGGGGGCCTACGAGCAGTACTTC | TRBV6-1 | 13 | once | TRBJ2-7 | TRBD2
CASSSTGGAGEKLFF | TGTGCCAGCAGCTCCACAGGGGGCGCCGGTGAAAAACTGTTTTTT | TRBV7-2 | 15 | - | TRBJ1-4 | TRBD1
CASSKGARTNEKLFF | TGTGCCAGCAGCAAGGGGGCGAGAACTAATGAAAAACTGTTTTTT | TRBV11-2 | 15 | - | TRBJ1-4 | TRBD1
CASSLTSGGGQETQYF | TGTGCCAGCAGCCTTACTAGCGGGGGGGGCCAAGAGACCCAGTACTTC | TRBV5-6 | 16 | - | TRBJ2-5 | TRBD2
CASSLLGQGAYEQYF | TGTGCCAGCAGTTTGTTGGGACAGGGAGCCTACGAGCAGTACTTC | TRBV27 | 15 | - | TRBJ2-7 | TRBD1
CASSSYRGNGYTF | TGTGCCAGCAGTTCATACAGGGGCAATGGCTACACCTTC | TRBV12-3/TRBV12-4 | 13 | - | TRBJ1-2 | TRBD1
CASSQVWGGGEQYF | TGTGCCAGCAGCCAAGTTTGGGGGGGCGGCGAGCAGTACTTC | TRBV14 | 14 | - | TRBJ2-7 | -
CASIPDRGLTYEQYF | TGTGCCAGCATCCCCGACAGGGGCCTCACCTACGAGCAGTACTTC | TRBV6-6 | 15 | few | TRBJ2-7 | TRBD1